This T cell receptor (beta chain) was profiled in a study of shared clonotypes between healthy human individuals. Data came from immunoSEQ multiplex PCR; TCRdb stores just in-frame clones and leaves some out. The table lists roughly 220,000 clones, 65% of them singletons. Germline V CDR1 and CDR2: MDHEN, SYDVKM. The CDR3 spans 15 residues. V dropped 7 bases and J dropped 0 bases, with 10 bases sitting between them. The clonotype originates from a man aged 30 to 45 in good health. The sample was memory CD4+ T cells sorted from blood. Documented subset: CD45RA-negative fraction. The rearrangement uses TRBV28 and TRBJ2-6, with D tentatively TRBD1 (5 bases). The CDR3, as DNA: TGTGCCAGCATCCCGCAGGGCTCTGGGGCCAACGTCCTGACTTTC. Amino acids: CASIPQGSGANVLTF.